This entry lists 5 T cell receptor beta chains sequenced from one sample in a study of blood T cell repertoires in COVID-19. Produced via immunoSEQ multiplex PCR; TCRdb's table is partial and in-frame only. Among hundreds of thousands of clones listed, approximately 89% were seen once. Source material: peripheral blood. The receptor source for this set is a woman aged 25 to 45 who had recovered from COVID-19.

Here the CDR3 DNA reads TGTGCCAGCAGCAAAGAGACGGGATCGTATAAGTACTTC. The encoded protein is CASSKETGSYKYF. The rearrangement links TRBV21-1 to TRBJ2-7; the listed D gene, TRBD2, was not tested against the DNA. TRBV21-1 is marked as a pseudogene. The CDR3 runs to 13 residues.

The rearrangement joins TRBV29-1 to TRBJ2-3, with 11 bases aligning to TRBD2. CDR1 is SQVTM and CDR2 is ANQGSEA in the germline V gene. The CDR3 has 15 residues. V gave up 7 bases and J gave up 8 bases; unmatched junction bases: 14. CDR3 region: CSAEAYSGGASTQYF. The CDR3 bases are TGCAGCGCCGAGGCCTATAGCGGGGGGGCCAGTACGCAGTATTTT.

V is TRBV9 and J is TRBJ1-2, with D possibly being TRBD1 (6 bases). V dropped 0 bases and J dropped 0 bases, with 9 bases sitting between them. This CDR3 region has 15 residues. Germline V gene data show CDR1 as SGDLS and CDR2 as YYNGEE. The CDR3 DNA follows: TGTGCCAGCAGCGTAGAGGGGGAAGCTAACTATGGCTACACCTTC. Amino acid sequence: CASSVEGEANYGYTF.

CDR3 in DNA: TGTGCCAGCAGCCGGACTAGCGGGGTGCCAGATACGCAGTATTTT. Translation: CASSRTSGVPDTQYF. The rearrangement links TRBV11-3 to TRBJ2-3, with 12 bases that match TRBD2. Germline CDR1 SGHNT, CDR2 YENEEA. This CDR3 spans 15 amino acids. J gave up 4 bases and V 5 bases, and 4 bases lay outside the gene matches.

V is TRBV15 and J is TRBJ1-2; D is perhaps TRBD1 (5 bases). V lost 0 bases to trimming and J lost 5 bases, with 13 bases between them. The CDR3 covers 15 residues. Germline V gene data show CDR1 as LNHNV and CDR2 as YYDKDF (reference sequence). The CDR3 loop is CATSRERQGGYGYTF. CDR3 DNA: TGTGCCACCAGCAGAGAAAGGCAGGGAGGTTATGGCTACACCTTC.